Described below is a single T cell receptor (beta chain) sequence and its context. Its antigen is undetermined. This entry belongs to a study of CD8+ T cells in alopecia areata. Findings of the study overall: Lesional scalp exceeded normal scalp in clonality, especially in alopecia totalis/universalis.

Reverse transcription of extracted RNA yielded cDNA, which provided the sequencing template. Sequencing used immunoSEQ multiplex PCR; TCRdb keeps in-frame clones, though not all of them. Among about 220,000 clones listed, under 75% were seen once. The germline V gene has CDR1 GTSNPN and CDR2 SVGIG (reference sequence). The junction had 2 bases not matched to a gene; V was cut back by 4 bases and J by 1 base. There are 13 residues in the CDR3. The treatment here: oral pan-JAK inhibitor, 5-10 mg twice daily. Alopecia areata patients provided lesional scalp punch biopsies and peripheral blood. The clonotype originates from a human donor with alopecia areata. The chain links TRBV30 to TRBJ2-7; 9 bases line up with TRBD1. The sequencing used CD4+ T cells sorted from blood, collected at week 4, from a patient treated with tofacitinib. In DNA form, the CDR3 reads TGTGCCTGGATGGGACAGGGTTCCTACGAGCAGTACTTC. Translating it yields CAWMGQGSYEQYF.